A selection of T cell receptor beta chains follows, all from one sample in a study of Graves' ophthalmopathy and Graves' hyperthyroidism. From the multiplex PCR reads, TCRdb called clonotypes with MiXCR, one entry per CDR3 protein. The table shows about 480,000 distinct CDR3 sequences, with approximately 15% occurring only once. Sequences were obtained from blood. All receptors derive from a woman aged 25-40 years with Graves' ophthalmopathy. CDR3s include the opening cysteine and the closing phenylalanine or tryptophan. The order of the fields is V gene, D gene, clone size, J gene, CDR3 DNA, CDR3 protein. A D gene is named only where the DNA matches it firmly. Size is omitted from some rows. Given values are once, few, many or a class for expanded clones.

TRBV7-8,-,many,TRBJ2-7,TGTGCCAGCAGCTTAACCAGGGTCGAGCAGTACTTC,CASSLTRVEQYF
TRBV5-1,TRBD2,many,TRBJ2-7,TGCGCCAGCAGCTTGGGACAGCCGGGACTAGCGGGGGATCGCGAGCAGTACTTC,CASSLGQPGLAGDREQYF
TRBV4-2,TRBD1,many,TRBJ1-5,TGTGCCAGCAGCCACTGGACAGGGGGAGCCGAAAATCAGCCCCAGCATTTT,CASSHWTGGAENQPQHF
TRBV11-3,TRBD1,many,TRBJ2-7,TGTGCCAGCAGCTCTCAGACAGGGGGTCACTACGAGCAGTACTTC,CASSSQTGGHYEQYF
TRBV11-2,TRBD2,-,TRBJ2-4,TGTGCCAGCAGCTTAGTCTCCGGACTAGCGGGAGTTGGAGCCAAAAACATTCAGTACTTC,CASSLVSGLAGVGAKNIQYF
TRBV29-1,-,many,TRBJ1-2,TGCAGCGTTTCCCTATATGGCTACACCTTC,CSVSLYGYTF
TRBV11-2,-,many,TRBJ1-1,TGTGCCAGCAGCCCGAGAGGGGTTGGCACTGAAGCTTTCTTT,CASSPRGVGTEAFF
TRBV3-1,-,many,TRBJ2-2,TGTGCCAGCAGCTGGACCGGAAACACCGGGGAGCTGTTTTTT,CASSWTGNTGELFF
TRBV12-3/TRBV12-4,-,many,TRBJ1-1,TGTGCCAGCAGTCCCCGGGACGGCGCTGAAGCTTTCTTT,CASSPRDGAEAFF
TRBV12-3/TRBV12-4,-,few,TRBJ1-2,TGTGCCAGCAGCCCAACGGGGGGGTACGACTATGGCTACACCTTC,CASSPTGGYDYGYTF
TRBV11-3,-,many,TRBJ2-5,TGTGCCAGCAGCTTAGAGGAAGAGACCCAGTACTTC,CASSLEEETQYF
TRBV19,-,-,TRBJ2-5,TGTGCCAGTAGTATATTCCCAACAGAGACCCAGTACTTC,CASSIFPTETQYF
TRBV7-9,-,-,TRBJ2-7,TGTGCCAGCAGCTTACGGGGTCGCGAGACCTACGAGCAGTACTTC,CASSLRGRETYEQYF
TRBV20-1,-,many,TRBJ2-7,TGCAGTGCTAGAAATTGGGGGGTCCACGAGCAGTACTTC,CSARNWGVHEQYF
TRBV11-2,-,-,TRBJ1-2,TGTGCCAGCAGCTTAGGCGCGGGAGGAGGCTACACCTTC,CASSLGAGGGYTF
TRBV7-2,-,many,TRBJ2-7,TGTGCCAGCAGCTTGACAGGCTCGAGCTCCTACGAGCAGTACTTC,CASSLTGSSSYEQYF
TRBV5-1,-,-,TRBJ2-3,TGCGCCAGCAGCTTGAGGGGTTACGGTACAGATACGCAGTATTTT,CASSLRGYGTDTQYF
TRBV4-1,-,many,TRBJ1-5,TGCGCCAGCAGCCAAAAAGTGCTCGGTGCACTGCAGCCCCAGCATTTT,CASSQKVLGALQPQHF
TRBV5-6,-,few,TRBJ2-4,TGTGCCAGCAGCCCCCGATTCCTATTTCAAGCCAAAAACATTCAGTACTTC,CASSPRFLFQAKNIQYF
TRBV6-1,-,many,TRBJ2-7,TGTGCCAGCAGTGAATTTTGGAATGAGCAGTACTTC,CASSEFWNEQYF
TRBV6-1,TRBD1,few,TRBJ2-5,TGTGCCAGCATCATGGGCAGGGGGCGAGAGACCCAGTACTTC,CASIMGRGRETQYF
TRBV29-1,TRBD2,many,TRBJ2-5,TGCAGCATCACTAGCGGGATAGAGACCCAGTACTTC,CSITSGIETQYF
TRBV2,-,many,TRBJ1-6,TGTGCCAGCAGGACACCGAGCTCCTATAATTCACCCCTCCACTTT,CASRTPSSYNSPLHF
TRBV6-1,-,many,TRBJ2-5,TGTGCCAGCAGAGCCCTAGGGACCTTTCTAGAGACCCAGTACTTC,CASRALGTFLETQYF
TRBV12-3/TRBV12-4,-,many,TRBJ1-2,TGTGCCAGCAGTTCTTTACAGTGGGGCTATGGCTACACCTTC,CASSSLQWGYGYTF
TRBV12-3/TRBV12-4,-,-,TRBJ2-4,TGTGCCAGCAGTTTCAGTCCCGCGGGACAAGCCAAAAACATTCAGTACTTC,CASSFSPAGQAKNIQYF
TRBV2,-,-,TRBJ2-4,TGTGCCAGCTCCCAGACCCTGGGAGCCAAAAACATTCAGTACTTC,CASSQTLGAKNIQYF
TRBV7-9,TRBD1,few,TRBJ2-5,TGTGCCAGCAGCCCACGGGACAGGGACCAAGAGACCCAGTACTTC,CASSPRDRDQETQYF
TRBV3-1,-,few,TRBJ1-3,TGTGCCAGCAGCCAGGGACCTGGAAACACCATATATTTT,CASSQGPGNTIYF
TRBV6-1,TRBD2,few,TRBJ2-3,TGTGCCAGCACCTCTGGGGGCGGGGGGGCAGATACGCAGTATTTT,CASTSGGGGADTQYF
TRBV4-1,-,many,TRBJ2-7,TGCGCCAGCAGCCCGACCCCGCACGGCGAGCAGTACTTC,CASSPTPHGEQYF
TRBV12-3/TRBV12-4,-,-,TRBJ2-7,TGTGCCAGCAGTTTAGGTAACCGGGGTCTCGGTCGGTACGAGCAGTACTTC,CASSLGNRGLGRYEQYF
TRBV5-1,-,many,TRBJ2-5,TGCGCCAGCAGCTTGGTTGCCGAAGAGACCCAGTACTTC,CASSLVAEETQYF
TRBV12-3/TRBV12-4,-,many,TRBJ2-7,TGTGCCAGCACCCTCGGCTACGAGCAGTACTTC,CASTLGYEQYF
TRBV6-1,-,few,TRBJ1-5,TGTGCCAGCAGTGAGGTGGGGCATAGCAATCAGCCCCAGCATTTT,CASSEVGHSNQPQHF
TRBV20-1,TRBD2,many,TRBJ2-7,TGCAGTGCTAGAGATATGGCGGGAGGAGGTTGGAGGCCCTACGAGCAGTACTTC,CSARDMAGGGWRPYEQYF
TRBV9,-,many,TRBJ1-2,TGTGCCAGCAGCGTGGACGGATTCAACTATGGCTACACCTTC,CASSVDGFNYGYTF
TRBV5-1,-,many,TRBJ1-1,TGCGCCAGCAGCTCCCTACGACAGAGGGAAGCTTTCTTT,CASSSLRQREAFF
TRBV15,-,many,TRBJ2-5,TGTGCCACCAGCAGAGATAAACCGGGGGCCGAAGAGACCCAGTACTTC,CATSRDKPGAEETQYF
TRBV12-3/TRBV12-4,TRBD1,few,TRBJ1-5,TGTGCCAGCAGCTTTACGACAGGGGGCAATCAGCCCCAGCATTTT,CASSFTTGGNQPQHF
TRBV12-3/TRBV12-4,-,many,TRBJ2-2,TGTGCCAGCAGTCCCCGACGGGACACCGGGGAGCTGTTTTTT,CASSPRRDTGELFF
TRBV6-2/TRBV6-3,TRBD1,-,TRBJ1-3,TGTGCCAGCAGTTATGGACAGGCGGGGACTTATTTCTCTGGAAACACCATATATTTT,CASSYGQAGTYFSGNTIYF
TRBV5-1,TRBD1,many,TRBJ2-7,TGCGCCAGCAGCACCGACAGGGGCGAGCAGTACTTC,CASSTDRGEQYF